The T cell receptor (beta chain) under discussion was sequenced for a study of T cell responses to AZD1222 COVID-19 vaccine. V lost 1 base to trimming and J lost 6 bases, with 19 bases between them. The V gene's germline CDR1 is SGHVS and CDR2 FNYEAQ. The CDR3 covers 17 residues. This table comes from immunoSEQ multiplex PCR, and its TCRdb copy is limited to in-frame clones, with some not included. The profile covers about 57,000 clones, with around 87% appearing a single time and over 15% taken by the ten largest. This clone was observed a single time. Specimen: peripheral blood, collected on day 0 of AZD1222 vaccination. This chain links TRBV7-6 with TRBJ2-1; D gene ambiguous. The receptor was isolated from an adult in good health. CDR3 nucleotides: TGTGCCAGCAGCTTAGTGAAGAGGCCCTTTCCCTTCAATGAGCAGTTCTTC. Its protein is CASSLVKRPFPFNEQFF.